Listed here is a single TCR beta chain. Its matching antigen is unknown. The data originate from a study of regulatory T cells in long-lasting Graves disease. Study-level results: With persistent disease, TRBV28, TRBJ1-2 and TRBJ2-5 were the favored segments.

CDR3 length equals 16 residues. Between the trimmed V and J ends, which lost 5 bases and 2 bases, there was a span of 16 bases. Documented time point: newly diagnosed GD, antithyroid drugs for less than 3 months. The TCR library used RNA extracted from PBMCs. Sequencing libraries for TCR beta were prepared with iRepertoire HTBI primers and Arm-PCR of CDR3 regions. MiXCR, run by TCRdb on the multiplex PCR reads, gives a single entry per CDR3 protein. The repertoire holds about 540,000 distinct CDR3 sequences, with roughly 14% as singletons. These data were likewise used in another study, on T cells in Graves' hyperthyroidism and ophthalmopathy.

The specimen was peripheral blood mononuclear cells (PBMCs), collected at new diagnosis, from a patient treated with antithyroid drugs. This rearrangement joins TRBV12-3 or TRBV12-4 to TRBJ1-3; the D gene is possibly TRBD1 (5 bases). This receptor was taken from a man aged 25 to 45 with Graves disease. The CDR3 DNA reads as TGTGCCAGCAGTCGGGACGTCGACCGGGCTGGAAACACCATATATTTT. Translated, it gives CASSRDVDRAGNTIYF.